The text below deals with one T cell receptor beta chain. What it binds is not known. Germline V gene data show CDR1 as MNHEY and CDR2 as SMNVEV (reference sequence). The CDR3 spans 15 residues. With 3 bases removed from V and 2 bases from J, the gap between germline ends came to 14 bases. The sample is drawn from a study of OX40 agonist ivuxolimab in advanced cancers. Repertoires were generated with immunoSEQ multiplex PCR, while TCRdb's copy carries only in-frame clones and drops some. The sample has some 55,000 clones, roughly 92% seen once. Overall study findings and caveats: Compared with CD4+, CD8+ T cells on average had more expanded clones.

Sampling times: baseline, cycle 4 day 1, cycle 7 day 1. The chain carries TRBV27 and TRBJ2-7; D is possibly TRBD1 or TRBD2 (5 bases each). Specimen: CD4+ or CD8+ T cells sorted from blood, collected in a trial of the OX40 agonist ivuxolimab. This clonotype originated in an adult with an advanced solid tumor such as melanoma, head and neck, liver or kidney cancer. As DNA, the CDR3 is TGTGCCAGCAGTTTGGAGCCAGGGAGCCCCTACGAGCAGTACTTC. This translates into CASSLEPGSPYEQYF.